This entry is about one T cell receptor beta chain. These data are taken from a study of OX40 agonist ivuxolimab in advanced cancers. The CDR3 is made up of 15 amino acids. Per the germline V gene, CDR1 is SEHNR and CDR2 is FQNEAQ (reference sequence). The V and J ends lost 5 bases and 6 bases, in that order; junction bases with no gene match: 10. Generated by immunoSEQ multiplex PCR, the TCRdb table keeps only in-frame clones and is missing some. Of under 55,000 clones in the sample, roughly 80% are singletons; the top ten hold about 2%. Sequenced here: CD4+ or CD8+ T cells sorted from blood, sampled in a trial of the OX40 agonist ivuxolimab. This chain joins TRBV7-9 and TRBJ1-3; 7 nucleotides line up with TRBD1. The source of this sequence is an adult with an advanced solid tumor such as melanoma, head and neck, liver or kidney cancer. The CDR3 region is CASSPDREAANTIYF. In DNA form, the CDR3 reads TGTGCCAGCAGCCCCGACAGGGAGGCAGCAAACACCATATATTTT.